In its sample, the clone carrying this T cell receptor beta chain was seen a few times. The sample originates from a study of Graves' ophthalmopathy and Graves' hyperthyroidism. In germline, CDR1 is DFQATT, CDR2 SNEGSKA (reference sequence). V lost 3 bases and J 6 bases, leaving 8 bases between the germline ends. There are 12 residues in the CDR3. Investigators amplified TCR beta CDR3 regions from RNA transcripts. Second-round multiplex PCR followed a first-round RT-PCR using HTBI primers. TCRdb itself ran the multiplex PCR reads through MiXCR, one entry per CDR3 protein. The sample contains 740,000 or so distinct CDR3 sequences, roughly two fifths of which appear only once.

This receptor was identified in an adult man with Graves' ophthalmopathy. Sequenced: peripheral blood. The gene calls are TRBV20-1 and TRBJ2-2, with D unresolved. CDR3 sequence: CSASFVAGELFF. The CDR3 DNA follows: TGCAGTGCTAGTTTTGTGGCCGGGGAGCTGTTTTTT.